This TCR beta chain is from a study of blood T cell repertoires in COVID-19 (dated by TCRdb to 2020 to 2021). Describing the broader study: Samples from collaborators originated in the United States, Italy and Spain and spanned both the acute and convalescent phases of COVID-19. Where HLA class I and class II types were available, the types were taken from metadata supplied by the sample provider, not from assay-based typing. A de-identified subject ID, COVID-19 status, age in years and sex were almost always included in the sample metadata. The repertoires were made available in a free public database intended to serve as a resource for research on the immune response to SARS-CoV-2. The dataset comprised deeply sampled blood TCRbeta repertoires from subjects exposed to, actively infected with, or recovered from COVID-19. The material from the prospective study consisted of cDNA or gDNA derived from T cells, B-cell-depleted T cells, or PBMCs. The samples were drawn from two sources: the first 160 participants of the ongoing ImmuneRACE study, and about 1,300 subjects contributed by 6 global collaborators. Overall study results and their limits: The quantity of clinical and demographic metadata differed by source and by participant and was supplied without curation.

Whole blood was collected in K2EDTA tubes by collaborating institutions according to the institutions' own protocols. For TCRbeta analysis, collaborators shipped samples as frozen whole blood, isolated PBMCs, or DNA extracted from either of those sample types. TCRbeta CDR3 regions were amplified from genomic DNA by means of the immunoSEQ Assay, a bias-controlled multiplex PCR. On the authors' methods: The number of nucleated cells in each sample was estimated by amplification of reference gene primers within the assay. To quantify the absolute abundance of each unique TCRbeta CDR3 rearrangement, sequence reads were collapsed and filtered. Productive Simpson clonality was computed per sample as the square root of Simpson's diversity index over productive rearrangements. Sourced from immuneACCESS, this table was stored by TCRdb with only in-frame sequences that have V and J called. A share of the clones is absent; for the studies checked, an unresolved V gene accounts for under half, and the remainder has no known explanation. V and J calls and clone size are copied from that table; D and trimming were computed from the DNA. Present in this sample are fewer than 150,000 clones, 85% to 90% of which were seen just once. The ten largest clones take up 3.5% to 5.5% of the sample.

From its cysteine to its phenylalanine, the CDR3 spans 15 amino acids. Only the CDR3 region is kept as DNA, spanning 45 bases read in frame from base 1. Trimming at the junction amounts to 0 bases on V and 5 bases on J, and the germline ends lie 11 bases apart. The germline V gene gives CDR1 as LGHNA and CDR2 as YSLEER. This clone has a single count. Its binding antigen is unknown. Per-base quality was not reported, and no clone a single base away is much larger than it. The receptor was isolated from a woman aged 40 to 49 with acute or convalescent COVID-19. The rearranged chain carries TRBV4-3 and TRBJ1-5; the D gene is perhaps TRBD1, on 5 matching bases. Sequenced material: peripheral blood. The CDR3 amino acid sequence is: CASSQDARVDQPQHF. In nucleotides, the sequence is TGCGCCAGCAGCCAAGATGCCAGGGTCGATCAGCCCCAGCATTTT.